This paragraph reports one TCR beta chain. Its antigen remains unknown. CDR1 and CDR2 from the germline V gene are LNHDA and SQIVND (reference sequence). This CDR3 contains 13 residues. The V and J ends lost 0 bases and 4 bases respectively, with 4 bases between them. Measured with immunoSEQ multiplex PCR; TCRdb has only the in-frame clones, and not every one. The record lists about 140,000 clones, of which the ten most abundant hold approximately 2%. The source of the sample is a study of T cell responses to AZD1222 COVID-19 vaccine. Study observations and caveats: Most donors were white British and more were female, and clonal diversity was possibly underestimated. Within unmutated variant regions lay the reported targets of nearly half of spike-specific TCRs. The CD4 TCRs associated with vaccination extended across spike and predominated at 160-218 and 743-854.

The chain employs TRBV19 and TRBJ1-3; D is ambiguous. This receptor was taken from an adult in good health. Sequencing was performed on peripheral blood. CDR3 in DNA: TGTGCCAGTAGTATAGAGTACGGAAACACCATATATTTT. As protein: CASSIEYGNTIYF. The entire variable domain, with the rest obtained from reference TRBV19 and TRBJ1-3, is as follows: DGGITQSPKYLFRKEGQNVTLSCEQNLNHDAMYWYRQDPGQGLRLIYYSQIVNDFQKGDIAEGYSVSREKKESFPLTVTSAQKNPTAFYLCASSIEYGNTIYFGEGSWLTVV.